Below, 32 T cell receptor beta chains from the same sample are listed, as sequenced in a study of T-cell memory formation after mild COVID-19. TCRdb called the 5' RACE reads again in MiXCR, with one record for every CDR3 protein. The sample shows 200,000 or so distinct CDR3 sequences, under 20% of them seen only once. Sequencing input: PBMCs or a T cell subset sorted from them (not recorded which). The receptors shown here come from an adult woman who had mild COVID-19 (a few samples of this study predate the infection). Cell type and time point are not known.

In the case of this clonotype: A junction boundary mismatches the germline segment, possibly from a read error. The rearrangement uses TRBV7-9 and TRBJ1-4, with D uncertain. The CDR3 length is 14 residues. In germline, CDR1 is SEHNR, CDR2 FQNEAQ (reference sequence). CDR3 sequence: CASASTSGGEKMFF. CDR3 in DNA: TGTGCCAGCGCTAGCACCTCGGGCGGTGAAAAAATGTTTTTT.

The CDR3 reads CASSLGGVGHEQYF. CDR3 nucleotides: TGTGCCAGCAGCTTGGGGGGAGTGGGCCACGAGCAGTACTTC. This chain connects TRBV7-2 to TRBJ2-7, with TRBD2 as a possible D gene (6 bases). The CDR3 sequence is 14 residues long. Trimming stripped 3 bases from V and 5 bases from J, with 14 bases between. Germline CDR1 and CDR2: SGHTA and FQGNSA.

In its sample, this clonotype was seen a few times. One junction end disagrees with the germline gene, perhaps due to a read error. The rearrangement links TRBV7-8 to TRBJ1-1; no reliable D call. From germline, CDR1 is SGHVS and CDR2 FQNEAQ. This CDR3 region has 11 residues. In nucleotides, the CDR3 is TGCAGTATTGAACCCAGAGGTGAAGCTTTCTTT. Translated: CSIEPRGEAFF.

This clonotype was seen a few times. The V call is TRBV30, the J call TRBJ2-1; 10 bases line up with TRBD2. The V gene's germline CDR1 is GTSNPN and CDR2 SVGIG (reference sequence). With V trimmed by 4 bases and J by 5 bases, 5 bases remained unmatched. The length of the CDR3 is 14 residues. Here the CDR3 reads CAWIPGLAHNEQFF. The CDR3 nucleotides are TGTGCCTGGATCCCGGGACTAGCGCACAATGAGCAGTTCTTC.

The rearrangement links TRBV20-1 to TRBJ2-3; D is possibly TRBD1 (6 bases). Germline assignment: CDR1 DFQATT and CDR2 SNEGSKA (reference sequence). This CDR3 has 14 residues. V was cut by 0 bases and J by 4 bases, with 11 bases left in between. The CDR3 here is CSARDKAGADTQYF. The CDR3, as DNA: TGCAGTGCTAGAGATAAGGCAGGGGCAGATACGCAGTATTTT.

The chain is built from TRBV30 and TRBJ2-1, with D perhaps given as TRBD1 or TRBD2 (5 bases each). Germline CDR1 is GTSNPN and CDR2 is SVGIG (reference sequence). This CDR3 is built from 15 residues. V was shortened by 3 bases and J by 8 bases, with 20 bases between the two germline ends. The CDR3 DNA reads as TGTGCCTGGAGGGACTGGGGGAAAGCCGGCGATGAGCAGTTCTTC. Its translation: CAWRDWGKAGDEQFF.

This chain connects TRBV25-1 to TRBJ1-5; 9 bases line up with TRBD1. The CDR3 length is 16 residues. Germline V CDR1 and CDR2: MGHDK, SYGVNS. The ends lost 6 bases at V and 6 bases at J; junction bases unmatched: 12. CDR3 bases: TGTGCCAGCAGCCCCCAGGGACAGGGAGTGGGTCAGCCCCAGCATTTT. Translation: CASSPQGQGVGQPQHF.

The chain links TRBV5-1 to TRBJ1-2, with 7 bases that match TRBD1. CDR3 length equals 15 residues. The germline CDR1 and CDR2 sequences are SGHRS and YFSETQ. After removal of 4 bases from V and 4 bases from J, the junction contained 10 bases not matched to a gene. In nucleotides, the CDR3 is TGCGCCAGCAGCGCCGTTGGAGGGGGCTTCTATGGCTACACCTTC. It translates to CASSAVGGGFYGYTF.

The chain carries TRBV19 and TRBJ2-1; 10 bases are a match to TRBD1. The length of the CDR3 is 13 residues. The germline V gene encodes CDR1 LNHDA and CDR2 SQIVND (reference sequence). J lost 8 bases, V lost 4 bases, and 2 bases had no gene match. The CDR3 sequence: CASSTGTGDEQFF. The CDR3 coding sequence is TGTGCCAGTAGTACGGGGACAGGGGATGAGCAGTTCTTC.

This clonotype was picked up a small number of times. The gene calls are TRBV6-2 or TRBV6-3 and TRBJ1-2, with a weak D call TRBD1 (5 bases). The CDR3 spans 14 residues. Looked up from germline, CDR1 is MNHEY and CDR2 is SVGEGT. V was clipped by 6 bases and J by 9 bases, with 20 bases between them. Here the CDR3 DNA reads TGTGCCAGCAGATCGACCGGGACGGCCCCCCGCTACACCTTC. It translates to CASRSTGTAPRYTF.

This clonotype was counted many times. The genes are TRBV5-6 and TRBJ2-1; D uncertain. The germline gives CDR1 SGHDT, CDR2 YYEEEE. The CDR3 loop spans 12 amino acids. Deletions cut 0 bases from V and 6 bases from J, with 4 bases between. The CDR3 DNA reads TGTGCCAGCAGCTTGGAGGGCAATGAGCAGTTCTTC. Protein: CASSLEGNEQFF.

This clonotype was seen only a few times. CDR3 protein: CASSFETANYGYTF. Written as DNA, the CDR3 is TGTGCCAGCAGTTTTGAAACTGCTAACTATGGCTACACCTTC. The gene calls are TRBV12-3 or TRBV12-4 and TRBJ1-2; D is unresolved. The CDR3 covers 14 residues. V dropped 3 bases and J dropped 0 bases, with 8 bases sitting between them.

The chain is built from TRBV18 and TRBJ1-1; 9 bases fit TRBD1. The junction had 4 bases not matched to a gene; V was cut back by 1 base and J by 1 base. CDR1 is KGHSH and CDR2 is LQKENI in the germline V gene. CDR3 length: 16 residues. The CDR3 loop reads CASSPRRGQGNTEAFF. In nucleotides, the CDR3 is TGTGCCAGCTCACCACGTAGGGGACAGGGGAACACTGAAGCTTTCTTT.

Comments on this clonotype: This may be a read error: a much more frequent sequence differs by one nucleotide. The chain is built from TRBV5-1 and TRBJ2-1, with D unresolved. The germline V gene has CDR1 SGHRS and CDR2 YFSETQ. The CDR3 totals 14 residues. For the CDR3, the DNA is TGCGCCAGCACCAAGGAGTGGAACAACAATGCGCAGTTCTTC. Translated, it gives CASTKEWNNNAQFF.

This clonotype was seen a few times. The CDR3 sequence is CASSPTSTEKLFF. The CDR3 DNA sequence: TGTGCCAGCAGCCCTACCTCCACGGAAAAACTGTTTTTT. V usage is TRBV7-2 and J usage is TRBJ1-4; no clear D. Deletions cut 5 bases from V and 8 bases from J, with 12 bases between. CDR1 SGHTA and CDR2 FQGNSA come from the germline V gene. The CDR3 contains 13 residues.

The genes are TRBV27 and TRBJ1-2; D is perhaps TRBD1 (5 bases). V was pared by 2 bases and J by 0 bases, with 10 bases between. This CDR3 region has 15 residues. Germline assignment: CDR1 MNHEY and CDR2 SMNVEV (reference sequence). CDR3 sequence reads: CASSLEGRANYGYTF. The DNA of the CDR3 is TGTGCCAGCAGTTTAGAGGGACGGGCTAACTATGGCTACACCTTC.

This chain uses TRBV18 with TRBJ1-1; 10 bases map to TRBD1. Germline trimming cut 3 bases from V and 2 bases from J; bases unmatched to any gene: 3. Germline V gives CDR1 KGHSH, CDR2 LQKENI. This CDR3 region has 15 residues. CDR3 region: CASSPVTGGNTEAFF. The CDR3 DNA reads TGTGCCAGCTCACCGGTGACAGGGGGCAACACTGAAGCTTTCTTT. The full variable domain, rest sourced from reference TRBV18 and TRBJ1-1, is NAGVMQNPRHLVRRRGQEARLRCSPMKGHSHVYWYRQLPEEGLKFMVYLQKENIIDESGMPKERFSAEFPKEGPSILRIQQVVRGDSAAYFCASSPVTGGNTEAFFGQGTRLTVV.

This clonotype was observed a few times. V and J are TRBV9 and TRBJ1-5; D not certain. Germline V lookup: CDR1 SGDLS, CDR2 YYNGEE. Between the trimmed V and J ends, which lost 0 bases and 4 bases, there was a span of 11 bases. The CDR3 is 15 residues long. CDR3 coding DNA: TGTGCCAGCAGCGTAGGAGTACATACTAATCAGCCCCAGCATTTT. This codes for CASSVGVHTNQPQHF.

CDR3 in amino acids: CASRQLREQFF. For the CDR3, the DNA is TGTGCCAGCAGACAACTCCGTGAGCAGTTCTTC. V and J are TRBV6-2 or TRBV6-3 and TRBJ2-1, with no clear D. Germline lookup yields CDR1 MNHEY and CDR2 SVGEGT. Trimming took off 6 bases at V and 9 bases at J, with 9 bases between the two ends. The CDR3 length is 11 residues.

This clonotype turned up a few times. The chain has TRBV15 and TRBJ2-7; D gene uncertain. V was shortened by 0 bases and J by 6 bases, with 3 bases between the two germline ends. CDR1 and CDR2 from the germline V gene are LNHNV and YYDKDF (reference sequence). CDR3 length equals 11 residues. The CDR3 spells CATSRDSEQYF. In nucleotides, the CDR3 is TGTGCCACCAGCAGAGATAGCGAGCAGTACTTC.

This clonotype was detected many times. This sequence joins TRBV5-4 and TRBJ2-5; D perhaps matches TRBD2 (5 bases). The CDR3 has 14 amino acids. CDR1 is SGHNT, CDR2 YYREEE, per germline (reference sequence). Deletions cut 4 bases from V and 5 bases from J, with 15 bases between. As DNA, the CDR3 is TGTGCCAGCAGCCCTACGGGGAGCCACGAGACCCAGTACTTC. As protein: CASSPTGSHETQYF.

There are a few counts of this clonotype. The genes are TRBV7-2 and TRBJ2-7, with D maybe TRBD2 (5 bases). V lost 1 base, J lost 7 bases, and 14 bases lay in between. Germline V CDR1 and CDR2: SGHTA, FQGNSA. The CDR3 is 14 residues long. The CDR3 here is CASSLGVLPGEQYF. The CDR3 nucleotides read TGTGCCAGCAGCTTAGGGGTTCTCCCGGGGGAGCAGTACTTC.

This clonotype was observed a handful of times. The chain uses TRBV5-5 and TRBJ2-2, with 7 bases matching TRBD1. Germline V gene sequence: CDR1 SGHKS, CDR2 YYEKEE (reference sequence). The CDR3 sequence is 16 residues long. Unmatched junction bases numbered 8, after V lost 4 bases and J lost 2 bases. The CDR3 sequence is CASSETGTANTGELFF. The CDR3 nucleotides are TGTGCCAGCAGCGAAACCGGGACAGCAAACACCGGGGAGCTGTTTTTT.

This clonotype was detected only a few times. This sequence joins TRBV7-2 and TRBJ2-1; D may be TRBD2 (6 bases). From germline, CDR1 is SGHTA and CDR2 FQGNSA. V lost 3 bases, J lost 1 base, and 10 bases lay in between. The length of the CDR3 is 15 residues. Here the CDR3 reads CASSLSGTSYNEQFF. CDR3 in DNA: TGTGCCAGCAGCTTGTCAGGGACTTCCTACAATGAGCAGTTCTTC.

The chain is built from TRBV18 and TRBJ2-2; perhaps D is TRBD1 or TRBD2 (5 bases each). The V gene's germline CDR1 is KGHSH and CDR2 LQKENI. The CDR3 covers 16 residues. With 6 bases removed from V and 0 bases from J, the gap between germline ends came to 14 bases. The CDR3, as DNA: TGTGCCAGCTCCCCGAGGGGAGCCGCGAACACCGGGGAGCTGTTTTTT. This gives the protein CASSPRGAANTGELFF.

V gene TRBV30 combines with J gene TRBJ2-7; 7 nucleotides agree with TRBD1. CDR1 is GTSNPN, CDR2 SVGIG, per germline (reference sequence). Trimming removed 0 bases from V and 2 bases from J; junction bases left unmatched: 4. The CDR3 has 14 residues. The CDR3 is CAWSVGQGAYEQYF. The CDR3 bases are TGTGCCTGGAGTGTAGGGCAGGGGGCCTACGAGCAGTACTTC. The entire variable domain, with the rest obtained from reference TRBV30 and TRBJ2-7, is as follows: SQTIHQWPATLVQPVGSPLSLECTVEGTSNPNLYWYRQAAGRGLQLLFYSVGIGQISSEVPQNLSASRPQDRQFILSSKKLLLSDSGFYLCAWSVGQGAYEQYFGPGTRLTVT.

The chain couples TRBV5-1 to TRBJ2-7, with unresolved D. The ends were cut back, 2 bases at V and 1 base at J, with 16 bases in the middle. CDR1 SGHRS and CDR2 YFSETQ come from the germline V gene. The CDR3 is 16 residues long. The CDR3 coding sequence is TGCGCCAGCAGCTTATTAGGGATCGAGGTATCCTACGAGCAGTACTTC. Amino acid sequence: CASSLLGIEVSYEQYF. The complete variable domain, with remaining parts taken from reference TRBV5-1 and TRBJ2-7, reads KAGVTQTPRYLIKTRGQQVTLSCSPISGHRSVSWYQQTPGQGLQFLFEYFSETQRNKGNFPGRFSGRQFSNSRSEMNVSTLELGDSALYLCASSLLGIEVSYEQYFGPGTRLTVT.

This clonotype was seen a few times. The chain joins TRBV3-1 to TRBJ2-6, with unresolved D. Germline V gene lookup returns CDR1 LGHDT and CDR2 YNNKEL (reference sequence). The CDR3 contains 13 residues. V was shortened by 8 bases and J by 2 bases, with 7 bases between the two germline ends. The CDR3 DNA follows: TGTGCCAGCTCAAGGGCTGGGGCCAACGTCCTGACTTTC. It encodes CASSRAGANVLTF.

This chain connects TRBV12-3 or TRBV12-4 to TRBJ2-7; possible D gene TRBD2, 6 bases. Trimming pared 1 base from V and 9 bases from J, leaving 16 bases between. CDR3 size: 14 residues. The CDR3 DNA is TGTGCCAGCAGTTTAGACCCTAGAGGAGGGACGCAGTACTTC. This codes for CASSLDPRGGTQYF.

This clonotype was counted at least ten times. The gene calls are TRBV6-5 and TRBJ2-7; D is unresolved. The CDR3 totals 13 residues. Germline V lookup: CDR1 MNHEY, CDR2 SVGAGI. The V gene lost 6 bases and the J gene lost 3 bases, with 12 bases spanning the gap. In nucleotides, the CDR3 is TGTGCCAGCAGGCTGACTGTAAACTACGAGCAGTACTTC. Translating it yields CASRLTVNYEQYF.

In its sample, this clonotype was seen a few times. At one end, the junction sequence differs from germline, possibly due to a read error. The chain recombines TRBV20-1 with TRBJ2-5; unclear D gene. CDR3 size: 12 residues. Germline V gene sequence: CDR1 DFQATT, CDR2 SNEGSKA (reference sequence). The CDR3 reads CSAKAGQEIQYF. The CDR3 coding sequence is TGCAGTGCGAAAGCTGGCCAAGAGATCCAGTACTTC.

This clonotype was detected only a few times. V gene TRBV20-1 combines with J gene TRBJ1-1; 11 nucleotides agree with TRBD1. With V trimmed by 2 bases and J by 4 bases, 3 bases remained unmatched. The length of the CDR3 is 14 residues. Germline V gives CDR1 DFQATT, CDR2 SNEGSKA (reference sequence). CDR3 in amino acids: CSARPGQGATEAFF. In nucleotides, the CDR3 is TGCAGTGCTAGACCCGGACAGGGGGCCACTGAAGCTTTCTTT.